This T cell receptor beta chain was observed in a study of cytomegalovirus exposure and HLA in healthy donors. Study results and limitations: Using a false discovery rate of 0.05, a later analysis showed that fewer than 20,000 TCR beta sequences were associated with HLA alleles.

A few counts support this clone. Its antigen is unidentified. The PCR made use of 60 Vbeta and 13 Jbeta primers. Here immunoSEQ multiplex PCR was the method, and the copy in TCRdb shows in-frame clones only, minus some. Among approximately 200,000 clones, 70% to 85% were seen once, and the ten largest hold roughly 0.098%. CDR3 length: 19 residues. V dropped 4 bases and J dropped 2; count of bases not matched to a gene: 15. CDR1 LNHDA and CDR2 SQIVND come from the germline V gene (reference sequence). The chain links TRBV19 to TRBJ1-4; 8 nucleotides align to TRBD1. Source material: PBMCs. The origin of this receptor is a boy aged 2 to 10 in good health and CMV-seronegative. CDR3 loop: CASSTVGNGQGNTNEKLFF. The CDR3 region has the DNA TGTGCCAGTAGTACGGTGGGGAACGGACAGGGTAACACTAATGAAAAACTGTTTTTT.